This T cell receptor (beta chain) was sequenced during a study of human T cells and chemical hapten exposure. Across the study: Diphenylcyclopropenone, dosed weekly to the scalp, was given to patients throughout the roughly 25-week study.

Overall study findings and caveats: Large CDR3 similarity clusters arose significantly more often from expanded TCRs than from controls.

The V and J ends lost 8 bases and 6 bases respectively, with 16 bases between them. The CDR3 sequence is 13 residues long. Germline V gene data show CDR1 as MNHEY and CDR2 as SVGAGI. The time point here: pre-sensitization, week 0. Treatment denoted: therapeutic diphenylcyclopropenone sensitization with weekly scalp DPC. Each patch test followed a blood draw. Each CDR3 protein is one row after TCRdb ran MiXCR on the RACE reads. The repertoire holds 190,000 or so distinct CDR3 sequences, with around 30% as singletons. This clonotype was seen a few times. Its specificity is not known. The V gene is TRBV6-5, the J gene TRBJ2-5; D possibly corresponds to TRBD1 (5 bases). The receptor comes from a woman younger than 45 with alopecia areata. Some clones in this sample may be carry-over from other donors' samples. This specimen was whole blood, taken in connection with sensitization to the hapten diphenylcyclopropenone (DPC). The CDR3 sequence is CASGHAIGQTQYF. In nucleotides, the CDR3 is TGTGCCAGCGGACACGCGATTGGGCAGACCCAGTACTTC.